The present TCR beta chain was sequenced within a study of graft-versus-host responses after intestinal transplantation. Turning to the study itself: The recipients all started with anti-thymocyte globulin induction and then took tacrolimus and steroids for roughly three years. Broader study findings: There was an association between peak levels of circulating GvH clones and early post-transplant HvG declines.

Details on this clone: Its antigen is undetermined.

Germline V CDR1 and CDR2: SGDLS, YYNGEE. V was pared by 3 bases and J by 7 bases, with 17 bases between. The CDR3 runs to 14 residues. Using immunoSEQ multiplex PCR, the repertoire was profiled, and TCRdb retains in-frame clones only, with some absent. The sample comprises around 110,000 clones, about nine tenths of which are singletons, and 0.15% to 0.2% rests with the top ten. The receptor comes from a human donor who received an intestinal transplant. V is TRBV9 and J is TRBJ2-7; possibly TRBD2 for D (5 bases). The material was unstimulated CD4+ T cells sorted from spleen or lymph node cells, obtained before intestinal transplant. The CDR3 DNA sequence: TGTGCCAGCAGCGCCCTTAGGGCGTCGGGGGAGCAGTACTTC. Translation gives CASSALRASGEQYF.